These 27 T cell receptor beta chains share one sample of origin, sequenced in a study of Tregs in tolerant kidney transplant recipients. The data were produced by immunoSEQ multiplex PCR, yet TCRdb's version contains in-frame clones alone and is incomplete. The sample records about 64,000 clones, about 90% being singletons. Related graft donors supplied nonmyeloablative bone marrow transplants, and mixed chimerism was transient. This material consisted of CD4+ T cells from blood (PBMCs), taken 6 months after the transplant. The receptors stem from a human patient who received a combined kidney and bone marrow transplant. Some T cells may originate from the graft donor.

The chain carries TRBV5-1 and TRBJ2-5; 9 nucleotides line up with TRBD1. With 3 bases clipped from V and 4 bases from J, the junction kept 13 bases outside the gene matches. This CDR3 is built from 17 residues. Germline V lookup: CDR1 SGHRS, CDR2 YFSETQ. As DNA, the CDR3 is TGCGCCAGCAGCTCATTCCCGGGACAGGGAGTCGGAGAGACCCAGTACTTC. Its protein is CASSSFPGQGVGETQYF.

This clone was observed a single time. The gene calls are TRBV5-4 and TRBJ1-5, with 9 bases fitting TRBD1. The CDR3 totals 15 residues. Germline trimming cut 3 bases from V and 5 bases from J; bases unmatched to any gene: 6. Germline loops: CDR1 SGHNT, CDR2 YYREEE (reference sequence). The CDR3 here is CASSSGTGRDQPQHF. CDR3 DNA: TGTGCCAGCAGCTCCGGGACAGGGCGAGATCAGCCCCAGCATTTT.

The chain couples TRBV19 to TRBJ2-7; possibly TRBD1 for D (5 bases). Germline CDR1 and CDR2: LNHDA and SQIVND (reference sequence). The CDR3 totals 14 residues. V lost 5 bases and J 5 bases, leaving 16 bases between the germline ends. CDR3 sequence (DNA): TGTGCCAGTAGTTCGCAGGGCTCTTTCCACGAGCAGTACTTC. Residues: CASSSQGSFHEQYF.

The J gene is TRBJ1-2, the V gene TRBV9; D is unclear. This CDR3 contains 16 residues. V dropped 2 bases and J dropped 8 bases, with 22 bases sitting between them. The germline CDR1 and CDR2 sequences are SGDLS and YYNGEE. The CDR3 bases are TGTGCCAGCAGCGTTACCGGGGTAGCCCCCCAAGGGGGCTACACCTTC. It yields the protein CASSVTGVAPQGGYTF.

About this clone: Other DNA sequences in this specimen translate into the identical CDR3. The V gene is TRBV5-4, the J gene TRBJ1-6, with 9 bases identical to TRBD1. Unmatched junction bases numbered 5, after V lost 0 bases and J lost 7 bases. This CDR3 contains 16 residues. The V gene's germline CDR1 is SGHNT and CDR2 YYREEE (reference sequence). The CDR3, as DNA: TGTGCCAGCAGCTTGGCCCGACAGGGGGGAAATTCACCCCTCCACTTT. Translating it yields CASSLARQGGNSPLHF.

V usage is TRBV15 and J usage is TRBJ1-5; D remains ambiguous. CDR1 is LNHNV and CDR2 is YYDKDF in the germline V gene (reference sequence). The CDR3 is made up of 14 amino acids. Trimming took 4 bases from V and 5 from J, leaving 12 bases between them. The CDR3: CATSTPEGYQPQHF. CDR3 nucleotides: TGTGCCACCAGCACTCCTGAGGGTTATCAGCCCCAGCATTTT.

CDR3 sequence reads: CATSRASGTYNEQFF. As DNA, the CDR3 is TGTGCCACCAGCAGAGCTAGCGGGACCTACAATGAGCAGTTCTTC. V gene TRBV15 combines with J gene TRBJ2-1; 9 nucleotides align to TRBD2. Germline CDR1 LNHNV, CDR2 YYDKDF (reference sequence). J was trimmed by 2 bases and V by 1 base; bases with no gene match: 0. The length of the CDR3 is 15 residues.

The chain combines TRBV10-3 with TRBJ2-1; maybe TRBD1 (6 bases). The CDR3 contains 14 residues. Between the trimmed V and J ends, which lost 6 bases and 0 bases, there was a span of 9 bases. From germline, CDR1 is ENHRY and CDR2 SYGVKD. CDR3 in amino acids: CAISSDSSYNEQFF. CDR3 in DNA: TGTGCCATCAGCTCGGACAGCTCCTACAATGAGCAGTTCTTC.

This clone showed up just once. An end of the junction differs from the germline gene, which may be a read error. The rearrangement joins TRBV28 to TRBJ1-6; D is uncertain. Germline-derived CDR1 and CDR2 are MDHEN and SYDVKM. The CDR3 runs to 14 residues. CDR3 nucleotides: TGTGCCAGCAGTTTAGTAGCTTATAGTTCACCCCTCCACTTT. It codes for CASSLVAYSSPLHF. Variable domain in full (rest from reference TRBV28 and TRBJ1-6): DVKVTQSSRYLVKRTGEKVFLECVQDMDHENMFWYRQDPGLGLRLIYFSYDVKMKEKGDIPEGYSVSREKKERFSLILESASTNQTSMYLCASSLVAYSSPLHFGNGTRLTVT.

The chain joins TRBV29-1 to TRBJ2-5; 9 bases match TRBD1. Germline CDR1 SQVTM, CDR2 ANQGSEA. The CDR3 loop spans 11 amino acids. The CDR3 nucleotides are TGCAGGGGGGACAGGGAAGAGACCCAGTACTTC. Its protein product is CRGDREETQYF.

The J gene is TRBJ2-7, the V gene TRBV9; perhaps TRBD2 as D (6 bases). Per the germline V gene, CDR1 is SGDLS and CDR2 is YYNGEE. The V gene lost 0 bases and the J gene lost 5 bases, with 15 bases spanning the gap. The CDR3 contains 15 residues. CDR3 sequence: CASSVDRGTGDEQYF. The CDR3 bases are TGTGCCAGCAGCGTAGATCGGGGGACTGGCGACGAGCAGTACTTC. Combining the CDR3 with reference TRBV9 and TRBJ2-7 gives the whole variable domain DSGVTQTPKHLITATGQRVTLRCSPRSGDLSVYWYQQSLDQGLQFLIQYYNGEERAKGNILERFSAQQFPDLHSELNLSSLELGDSALYFCASSVDRGTGDEQYFGPGTRLTVT.

The chain combines TRBV7-9 with TRBJ2-5; TRBD2 matches 8 bases. This CDR3 is built from 17 residues. Germline CDR1 reads SEHNR; CDR2 reads FQNEAQ (reference sequence). The V and J ends lost 3 bases and 5 bases, in that order; junction bases with no gene match: 14. The CDR3 spells CASSLSLPAGDLETQYF. The DNA of the CDR3 is TGTGCCAGCAGCTTGTCTCTTCCAGCGGGAGATCTTGAGACCCAGTACTTC.

The rearrangement joins TRBV11-2 to TRBJ1-6; D is possibly TRBD1 (5 bases). V was trimmed by 1 base and J by 8 bases, leaving 9 bases between them. CDR1 and CDR2 (germline): SGHAT, FQNNGV. The length of the CDR3 is 14 residues. The CDR3 DNA sequence: TGTGCCAGCAGCTTAGGACAGAAGGATTCACCCCTCCACTTT. It yields the protein CASSLGQKDSPLHF.

The chain uses TRBV12-2 and TRBJ1-2; TRBD1, as called in the table, went unchecked against the DNA. TRBV12-2 counts as a pseudogene. This CDR3 has 17 amino acids. CDR3 region: CASRLGGGRQGAYGYTF. The CDR3 DNA sequence: TGTGCAAGTCGCTTAGGGGGGGGCCGACAGGGGGCTTATGGCTACACCTTC.

The chain joins TRBV7-9 to TRBJ1-4; the D gene is possibly TRBD1 (5 bases). The V and J ends lost 3 bases and 8 bases respectively, with 16 bases between them. The CDR3 runs to 15 residues. In germline, CDR1 is SEHNR, CDR2 FQNEAQ (reference sequence). CDR3 loop: CASSLRGGLGEKLFF. The CDR3 region has the DNA TGTGCCAGCAGCTTGCGGGGGGGGTTAGGAGAAAAACTGTTTTTT.

CDR3 protein: CASSKGGDQPQHF. CDR3 bases: TGTGCCAGTAGTAAGGGGGGGGATCAGCCCCAGCATTTT. The J gene is TRBJ1-5, the V gene TRBV19; maybe TRBD1 (6 bases). This CDR3 is 13 amino acids long. V was shortened by 4 bases and J by 5 bases, with 9 bases between the two germline ends. CDR1 is LNHDA and CDR2 is SQIVND in the germline V gene (reference sequence).

The chain links TRBV27 to TRBJ2-1; TRBD2 agrees at 10 bases. J lost 7 bases, V lost 0 bases, and 6 bases had no gene match. CDR3 length equals 16 residues. The V gene's germline CDR1 is MNHEY and CDR2 SMNVEV (reference sequence). The CDR3 reads CASSLSWTSGFNEQFF. DNA for the CDR3: TGTGCCAGCAGTTTATCCTGGACTAGCGGATTTAATGAGCAGTTCTTC.

The chain is built from TRBV7-2 and TRBJ1-6; weak D call: TRBD1 (6 bases). V was cut by 4 bases and J by 10 bases, with 14 bases left in between. The length of the CDR3 is 14 residues. Germline CDR1 is SGHTA and CDR2 is FQGNSA. CDR3 loop: CASSSPGGGSPLHF. CDR3 DNA sequence: TGTGCCAGCAGCTCACCGGGGGGGGGCTCACCCCTCCACTTT.

The genes are TRBV4-3 and TRBJ2-7, with D perhaps TRBD2 (6 bases). The CDR3 loop spans 16 amino acids. Germline V gives CDR1 LGHNA, CDR2 YSLEER. V lost 0 bases and J 4 bases, leaving 16 bases between the germline ends. CDR3 in DNA: TGCGCCAGCAGCCAAGACCAGCGGAGGGGCGGATACGAGCAGTACTTC. Its translation is CASSQDQRRGGYEQYF.

The chain uses TRBV14 and TRBJ2-3, with a tentative D call TRBD2 (5 bases). The CDR3 is made up of 13 amino acids. Germline lookup yields CDR1 SGHDN and CDR2 FVKESK. Deletions cut 5 bases from V and 4 bases from J, with 10 bases between. CDR3 sequence: CASSKLGPDTQYF. The CDR3 DNA is TGTGCCAGCAGCAAACTAGGTCCAGATACGCAGTATTTT.

This sequence joins TRBV19 and TRBJ1-3, with no clear D. V was clipped by 4 bases and J by 0 bases, with 10 bases between them. The germline V gene has CDR1 LNHDA and CDR2 SQIVND (reference sequence). The CDR3 loop spans 15 amino acids. Here the CDR3 DNA reads TGTGCCAGTAGTACCCCACTGAGCTCTGGAAACACCATATATTTT. This sequence encodes CASSTPLSSGNTIYF. Full variable domain (rest looked up from reference TRBV19 and TRBJ1-3): DGGITQSPKYLFRKEGQNVTLSCEQNLNHDAMYWYRQDPGQGLRLIYYSQIVNDFQKGDIAEGYSVSREKKESFPLTVTSAQKNPTAFYLCASSTPLSSGNTIYFGEGSWLTVV.

This clone ranks as medium-sized. The genes are TRBV5-4 and TRBJ1-5; 8 nucleotides match TRBD1. Germline V lookup: CDR1 SGHNT, CDR2 YYREEE (reference sequence). The CDR3 totals 15 residues. Trimming cost V 4 bases and J 7 bases; bases outside gene matches: 10. CDR3: CASSQRPGGDQPQHF. DNA of the CDR3: TGTGCCAGCAGCCAAAGACCAGGGGGCGACCAGCCCCAGCATTTT.

This clone was observed a single time. The CDR3 protein is CASSLEGQGNTQYF. The CDR3 coding sequence is TGTGCCAGCAGCTTAGAGGGACAGGGAAATACGCAGTATTTT. The rearrangement links TRBV11-2 to TRBJ2-3; 9 bases are a match to TRBD1. Germline trimming cut 0 bases from V and 7 bases from J; bases unmatched to any gene: 2. Germline CDR1 and CDR2: SGHAT and FQNNGV. The CDR3 is made up of 14 amino acids.

The chain uses TRBV5-4 and TRBJ2-2; D is uncertain. The germline CDR1 and CDR2 sequences are SGHNT and YYREEE (reference sequence). V was trimmed by 1 base and J by 2 bases, leaving 12 bases between them. The CDR3 has 16 residues. For the CDR3, the DNA is TGTGCCAGCAGCTTGCAACCAGGAAAAAACACCGGGGAGCTGTTTTTT. Protein product: CASSLQPGKNTGELFF.

The chain has TRBV4-1 and TRBJ1-3; TRBD1 agrees at 7 bases. CDR1 and CDR2 from the germline V gene are MGHRA and YSYEKL. The V and J ends lost 3 bases and 0 bases, in that order; junction bases with no gene match: 23. This CDR3 spans 22 amino acids. CDR3 sequence (DNA): TGCGCCAGCAGCCATCTCCTTAAACCGGGACAGCTAAAGAGAGTCTCTGGAAACACCATATATTTT. Its protein product is CASSHLLKPGQLKRVSGNTIYF.

V is TRBV5-5 and J is TRBJ1-2; D is undetermined. The germline gives CDR1 SGHKS, CDR2 YYEKEE (reference sequence). The CDR3 is 16 amino acids. V shed 5 bases and J shed 4 bases, with 21 bases lying between them. Here the CDR3 DNA reads TGTGCCAGCAGTTTCCACTCATCGACACTTTCCTATGGCTACACCTTC. Encoded protein: CASSFHSSTLSYGYTF.

V is TRBV5-1 and J is TRBJ2-5, with D possibly TRBD2 on 5 matching bases. The V gene's germline CDR1 is SGHRS and CDR2 YFSETQ. Trimming stripped 0 bases from V and 1 base from J, with 7 bases between. CDR3 size: 14 residues. The CDR3 protein is CASSLGGIQETQYF. For the CDR3, the DNA is TGCGCCAGCAGCTTGGGAGGGATCCAAGAGACCCAGTACTTC. Full variable domain (outside the CDR3, taken from reference TRBV5-1 and TRBJ2-5): KAGVTQTPRYLIKTRGQQVTLSCSPISGHRSVSWYQQTPGQGLQFLFEYFSETQRNKGNFPGRFSGRQFSNSRSEMNVSTLELGDSALYLCASSLGGIQETQYFGPGTRLLVL.